This T cell receptor (beta chain) came from a study of follicular helper T cells after annual influenza vaccination. Clones were sequenced by immunoSEQ multiplex PCR, and TCRdb holds only the in-frame ones, with some missing. The sample gives about 15,000 clones, about 81% of which show up once; approximately 1.2% is in the top ten. The V gene's germline CDR1 is SGHRS and CDR2 YFSETQ. The CDR3 runs 14 residues. Sample time point: 2014-2015 season, 7 days after vaccination. The sample in question was CXCR5+ CD38- circulating T follicular helper cells from blood, obtained 7 days after influenza vaccination. The subset is: circulating Tfh, non-naive CD4+CXCR5+PD-1+ (ICOS+CD38+ or ICOS-CD38-). The origin of this receptor is an adult who received the influenza vaccine. The chain joins TRBV5-1 to TRBJ2-5, with 8 nucleotides matching TRBD2. The J call may be wrong; the DNA end is better matched by TRBJ2-7. The CDR3 is CASSPAGGKYEQYF. The CDR3 bases are TGCGCCAGCAGCCCTGCGGGAGGTAAATACGAGCAGTACTTC.